The present TCR beta chain was sequenced within a study of T cell changes during pregnancy in multiple sclerosis. Looked up from germline, CDR1 is ENHRY and CDR2 is SYGVKD. V was shortened by 2 bases and J by 3 bases, with 7 bases between the two germline ends. The CDR3 totals 13 residues. The protocol was immunoSEQ multiplex PCR, while the TCRdb copy is restricted to in-frame clones and leaves out a portion. The sample includes 65,000 to 80,000 clones, 90% of them seen just once. The TCR sequence derives from a female donor with multiple sclerosis, enrolled in a pregnancy study. Source: peripheral blood, taken in the third trimester of pregnancy. The rearrangement links TRBV10-3 to TRBJ1-2; D ambiguous. The CDR3 here is CAISEHGDYGYTF. In DNA, the CDR3 is TGTGCCATCAGTGAGCACGGGGACTATGGCTACACCTTC.